Following are 11 T cell receptor beta chains from one sample sequenced in a study of human T cells and chemical hapten exposure. Time point here: patch test 3, about 24 weeks after DPC sensitization. Treatment specified: therapeutic diphenylcyclopropenone sensitization with weekly scalp DPC. Each CDR3 protein gets one entry after TCRdb re-called the RACE reads with MiXCR. The profile shows about 76,000 distinct CDR3 sequences, over 10% of them singletons. The sample here was whole blood, taken in connection with sensitization to the hapten diphenylcyclopropenone (DPC). The receptors were sampled from a woman aged 45 to 65 with alopecia areata. Some clones in this sample may be carry-over from other donors' samples.

This clonotype was observed a few times. The chain links TRBV5-1 to TRBJ2-7, with 11 bases identical to TRBD2. V shed 4 bases and J 7 bases; nucleotides not matched to a gene: 10. This CDR3 has 15 residues. Germline loops: CDR1 SGHRS, CDR2 YFSETQ. The CDR3 DNA sequence: TGCGCCAGCAGCGCGGAACTAGCGGGAGTTGGGGAGCAGTACTTC. It yields the protein CASSAELAGVGEQYF.

This clonotype was recorded a few times. The chain combines TRBV18 with TRBJ2-5; possibly TRBD2 for D (5 bases). The CDR3 runs 13 residues. V shed 2 bases and J shed 3 bases, with 7 bases lying between them. Germline CDR1 is KGHSH and CDR2 is LQKENI. CDR3 loop: CASSPSGKETQYF. For the CDR3, the DNA is TGTGCCAGCTCACCATCCGGGAAAGAGACCCAGTACTTC.

The chain couples TRBV9 to TRBJ2-3; 8 nucleotides agree with TRBD2. V shed 3 bases and J 2 bases; nucleotides not matched to a gene: 5. CDR1 is SGDLS and CDR2 is YYNGEE in the germline V gene. This CDR3 region has 15 residues. CDR3 amino acids: CASSGSGGFTDTQYF. The CDR3, as DNA: TGTGCCAGCAGCGGAAGCGGGGGTTTCACAGATACGCAGTATTTT.

This clonotype was picked up many times. J is TRBJ2-1 and V is TRBV2; D is possibly TRBD1 (5 bases). Trimming left V 3 bases short and J 3 bases short, with 18 bases between. The CDR3 is made up of 17 amino acids. Germline lookup yields CDR1 SNHLY and CDR2 FYNNEI. The CDR3 DNA follows: TGTGCCAGCAGTGATCCTTCGACAAGGGGTAACTACAATGAGCAGTTCTTC. It is translated as CASSDPSTRGNYNEQFF.

A few counts support this clonotype. The chain carries TRBV6-6 and TRBJ1-1; D is unresolved. The CDR3 covers 15 residues. Germline V gene lookup returns CDR1 MNHNY and CDR2 SVGAGI (reference sequence). The germline V and J ends were trimmed by 2 bases and 1 base, with 11 bases remaining between them. CDR3 in DNA: TGTGCCAGCAGTTACGCCCAGCTCACGAACACTGAAGCTTTCTTT. This sequence encodes CASSYAQLTNTEAFF.

This clonotype has more than one count but fewer than ten. The rearrangement links TRBV11-2 to TRBJ2-3; 9 nucleotides line up with TRBD2. With V trimmed by 5 bases and J by 6 bases, 12 bases remained unmatched. In germline, CDR1 is SGHAT, CDR2 FQNNGV. The CDR3 sequence is 16 residues long. As DNA, the CDR3 is TGTGCCAGCAGCCCGAGCGGCGGGAGGGCCAGCGATACGCAGTATTTT. This gives the protein CASSPSGGRASDTQYF. The entire variable domain, with the rest obtained from reference TRBV11-2 and TRBJ2-3, is as follows: EAGVAQSPRYKIIEKRQSVAFWCNPISGHATLYWYQQILGQGPKLLIQFQNNGVVDDSQLPKDRFSAERLKGVDSTLKIQPAKLEDSAVYLCASSPSGGRASDTQYFGPGTRLTVL.

This clonotype came up many times. The chain carries TRBV28 and TRBJ2-7, with TRBD1 as a possible D gene (5 bases). V was clipped by 3 bases and J by 0 bases, with 9 bases between them. The CDR3 length is 14 residues. Looked up from germline, CDR1 is MDHEN and CDR2 is SYDVKM. The CDR3 DNA reads TGTGCCAGCAGTTTCCAGGGTAGCTCCTACGAGCAGTACTTC. It yields the protein CASSFQGSSYEQYF. Supplemented by reference TRBV28 and TRBJ2-7, the full variable domain reads DVKVTQSSRYLVKRTGEKVFLECVQDMDHENMFWYRQDPGLGLRLIYFSYDVKMKEKGDIPEGYSVSREKKERFSLILESASTNQTSMYLCASSFQGSSYEQYFGPGTRLTVT.

The chain links TRBV5-1 to TRBJ2-6; the match to TRBD1 covers 9 bases. The germline CDR1 and CDR2 sequences are SGHRS and YFSETQ. V shed 9 bases and J 0 bases; nucleotides not matched to a gene: 16. The CDR3 spans 19 residues. The CDR3 DNA is TGCGCCACTCGAGTAAGCCCGGGGACAGGGTCCTCTGGGGCCAACGTCCTGACTTTC. Amino acid sequence: CATRVSPGTGSSGANVLTF.

V and J are TRBV7-9 and TRBJ1-2, with 9 bases aligning to TRBD1. The CDR3 consists of 14 residues. Germline CDR1 is SEHNR and CDR2 is FQNEAQ (reference sequence). The V gene end was trimmed by 5 bases and the J gene end by 5 bases; junction bases not matched to a gene: 6. CDR3 nucleotides: TGTGCCAGCAGCCCTGGACAGGGGCCGTATGGCTACACCTTC. Its translation: CASSPGQGPYGYTF.

This clonotype was counted between two and nine times. J is TRBJ2-1 and V is TRBV12-3 or TRBV12-4, with TRBD2 matching over 12 bases. The CDR3 covers 17 residues. V shed 6 bases, J shed 4 bases, and the junction held 10 bases outside the gene matches. CDR3 sequence reads: CASRPAVGTSGYNEQFF. CDR3 in DNA: TGTGCCAGCAGACCCGCTGTTGGGACTAGCGGGTACAATGAGCAGTTCTTC.

This clonotype was found many times. The rearrangement uses TRBV7-2 and TRBJ2-4; D gene ambiguous. The germline V and J ends were trimmed by 5 bases and 9 bases, with 17 bases remaining between them. From germline, CDR1 is SGHTA and CDR2 FQGNSA. CDR3 length: 14 residues. The CDR3 DNA reads TGTGCCAGCAGCCTGGACCCGCCACTACCCATTCAGTACTTC. Residues: CASSLDPPLPIQYF.